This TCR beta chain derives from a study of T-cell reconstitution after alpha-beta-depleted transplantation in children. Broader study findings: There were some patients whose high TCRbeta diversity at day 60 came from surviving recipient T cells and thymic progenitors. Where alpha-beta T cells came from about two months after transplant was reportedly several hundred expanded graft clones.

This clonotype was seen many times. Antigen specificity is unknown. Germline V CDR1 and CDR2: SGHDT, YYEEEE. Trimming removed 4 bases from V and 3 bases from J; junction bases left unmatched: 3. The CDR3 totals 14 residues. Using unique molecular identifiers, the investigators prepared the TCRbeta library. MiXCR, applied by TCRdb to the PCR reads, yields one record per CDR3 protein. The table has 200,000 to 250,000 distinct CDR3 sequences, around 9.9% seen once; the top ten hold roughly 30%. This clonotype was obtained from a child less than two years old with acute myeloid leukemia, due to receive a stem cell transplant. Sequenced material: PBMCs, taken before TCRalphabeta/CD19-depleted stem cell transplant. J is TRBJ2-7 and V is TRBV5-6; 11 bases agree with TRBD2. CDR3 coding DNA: TGTGCCAGCAGCGGGGGACTAGCGGTCTACGAGCAGTACTTC. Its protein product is CASSGGLAVYEQYF. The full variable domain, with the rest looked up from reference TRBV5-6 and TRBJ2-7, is DAGVTQSPTHLIKTRGQQVTLRCSPKSGHDTVSWYQQALGQGPQFIFQYYEEEERQRGNFPDRFSGHQFPNYSSELNVNALLLGDSALYLCASSGGLAVYEQYFGPGTRLTVT.